The 23 T cell receptor beta chains presented below share a single source sample, sequenced in a study of blood T cell repertoires in COVID-19. Data came from immunoSEQ multiplex PCR; TCRdb stores just in-frame clones and leaves some out. This table holds 250,000 to 300,000 clones, about nine tenths found once. What was sequenced was PBMCs or T cells enriched from blood (not recorded which). The source is a human donor in a cohort exposed to, infected with or recovered from COVID-19 (not recorded which). The donor label of this sample is uncertain.

The chain has TRBV5-1 and TRBJ1-1, with D hard to call. Trimming stripped 5 bases from V and 1 base from J, with 18 bases between. The CDR3 sequence is 16 residues long. The germline gives CDR1 SGHRS, CDR2 YFSETQ. Here the CDR3 reads CASSRQREVGNTEAFF. In DNA form, the CDR3 reads TGCGCCAGCAGTCGCCAGAGAGAGGTTGGGAACACTGAAGCTTTCTTT.

The chain joins TRBV19 to TRBJ1-3; 8 bases match TRBD1. The germline gives CDR1 LNHDA, CDR2 SQIVND (reference sequence). V gave up 4 bases and J gave up 4 bases; unmatched junction bases: 6. The CDR3 extends over 15 amino acids. CDR3 coding DNA: TGTGCCAGTAGTACCCAGGGGGCATCGGGAAACACCATATATTTT. Encoded protein: CASSTQGASGNTIYF.

The V and J genes are TRBV15 and TRBJ1-1; 8 bases are a match to TRBD1. CDR3 length: 15 amino acids. CDR1 is LNHNV, CDR2 YYDKDF, per germline (reference sequence). The junction had 4 bases not matched to a gene; V was cut back by 3 bases and J by 1 base. In DNA, the CDR3 is TGTGCCACCAGCAGGACCGGGACAGGGAACACTGAAGCTTTCTTT. It encodes CATSRTGTGNTEAFF. The variable domain in full, with the rest retrieved from reference TRBV15 and TRBJ1-1, is DAMVIQNPRYQVTQFGKPVTLSCSQTLNHNVMYWYQQKSSQAPKLLFHYYDKDFNNEADTPDNFQSRRPNTSFCFLDIRSPGLGDTAMYLCATSRTGTGNTEAFFGQGTRLTVV.

This sequence joins TRBV5-4 and TRBJ2-7; D is unresolved. V shed 2 bases and J shed 6 bases, with 15 bases lying between them. Looked up from germline, CDR1 is SGHNT and CDR2 is YYREEE (reference sequence). The CDR3 length is 14 residues. The CDR3 region is CASSLAGQDGEQYF. DNA of the CDR3: TGTGCCAGCAGCTTAGCCGGCCAGGATGGCGAGCAGTACTTC. Looking up the rest from reference TRBV5-4 and TRBJ2-7 gives the full variable domain: ETGVTQSPTHLIKTRGQQVTLRCSSQSGHNTVSWYQQALGQGPQFIFQYYREEENGRGNFPPRFSGLQFPNYSSELNVNALELDDSALYLCASSLAGQDGEQYFGPGTRLTVT.

V usage is TRBV28 and J usage is TRBJ2-2; 7 bases map to TRBD1. Trimming removed 5 bases from V and 5 bases from J; junction bases left unmatched: 17. Germline V CDR1 and CDR2: MDHEN, SYDVKM. This CDR3 has 18 amino acids. The CDR3 region is CASSPTFLGGARTGELFF. The CDR3 DNA sequence: TGTGCCAGCAGTCCTACGTTTCTAGGGGGCGCGAGGACCGGGGAGCTGTTTTTT. Using reference TRBV28 and TRBJ2-2 for the parts outside the CDR3, the full variable domain is DVKVTQSSRYLVKRTGEKVFLECVQDMDHENMFWYRQDPGLGLRLIYFSYDVKMKEKGDIPEGYSVSREKKERFSLILESASTNQTSMYLCASSPTFLGGARTGELFFGEGSRLTVL.

This clone was seen a single time. V is TRBV4-1 and J is TRBJ1-5, with no clear D. V lost 4 bases to trimming and J lost 0 bases, with 10 bases between them. The germline CDR1 and CDR2 sequences are MGHRA and YSYEKL. This CDR3 has 15 amino acids. The CDR3 bases are TGCGCCAGCAGCCTCCGGGAGAATAGCAATCAGCCCCAGCATTTT. Residues: CASSLRENSNQPQHF.

The chain couples TRBV3-1 (or the pseudogene TRBV3-2) to TRBJ2-1; D is uncertain. The CDR3 runs to 13 residues. Per the germline V gene, CDR1 is LGHDT and CDR2 is YNNKEL (reference sequence). V was cut by 0 bases and J by 6 bases, with 6 bases left in between. The CDR3 nucleotides are TGTGCCAGCAGCCAAGATCCAGGCAATGAGCAGTTCTTC. Its protein product is CASSQDPGNEQFF.

The rearrangement links TRBV12-3 or TRBV12-4 to TRBJ2-3, with unresolved D. Trimming stripped 8 bases from V and 8 bases from J, with 17 bases between. CDR3 length equals 13 residues. CDR3 nucleotide sequence: TGTGCCAGCCTAGGTTATGGCGCCTTTACGCAGTATTTT. Encoded protein: CASLGYGAFTQYF.

The chain employs TRBV11-2 and TRBJ1-2, with a possible D match to TRBD1 (5 bases). Germline CDR1 and CDR2: SGHAT and FQNNGV. Trimming cost V 4 bases and J 2 bases, with 11 bases left between them. The CDR3 covers 14 residues. Here the CDR3 reads CASSSQGVNYGYTF. CDR3 in DNA: TGTGCCAGCAGCTCGCAAGGGGTCAACTATGGCTACACCTTC.

V and J are TRBV5-6 and TRBJ2-3; 13 positions match TRBD2. This CDR3 has 17 amino acids. J lost 2 bases, V lost 5 bases, and 8 bases had no gene match. Germline assignment: CDR1 SGHDT and CDR2 YYEEEE. The chain's CDR3 is CASRTSGGTYDTDTQYF. DNA for the CDR3: TGTGCCAGCAGGACTAGCGGGGGGACCTATGACACAGATACGCAGTATTTT.

The chain employs TRBV6-5 and TRBJ1-3, with TRBD1 matching over 8 bases. V was clipped by 4 bases and J by 4 bases; unmatched bases: 6. Looked up from germline, CDR1 is MNHEY and CDR2 is SVGAGI. This CDR3 has 15 residues. The CDR3 region is CASSWRTGTGNTIYF. DNA of the CDR3: TGTGCCAGCAGTTGGCGGACAGGGACCGGAAACACCATATATTTT.

This sequence joins TRBV3-1 (or the pseudogene TRBV3-2) and TRBJ2-1, with no clear D. This CDR3 region has 13 residues. Germline V gene lookup returns CDR1 LGHDT and CDR2 YNNKEL (reference sequence). V lost 0 bases, J lost 6 bases, and 6 bases lay in between. The CDR3 DNA follows: TGTGCCAGCAGCCAAGATATTCCCAATGAGCAGTTCTTC. Amino acids: CASSQDIPNEQFF.

The genes are TRBV14 and TRBJ2-7; D may be TRBD1 (6 bases). Trimming shortened V by 3 bases and J by 4 bases, and 10 bases separated the two germline ends. This CDR3 is 13 amino acids long. The germline gives CDR1 SGHDN, CDR2 FVKESK. CDR3 sequence (DNA): TGTGCCAGCAGCCAGACAGGTCGGTACGAGCAGTACTTC. This encodes CASSQTGRYEQYF. The whole variable domain, remainder taken from reference TRBV14 and TRBJ2-7, is EAGVTQFPSHSVIEKGQTVTLRCDPISGHDNLYWYRRVMGKEIKFLLHFVKESKQDESGMPNNRFLAERTGGTYSTLKVQPAELEDSGVYFCASSQTGRYEQYFGPGTRLTVT.

The chain combines TRBV27 with TRBJ1-1; D is unresolved. The CDR3 has 14 amino acids. V lost 4 bases and J 2 bases, leaving 11 bases between the germline ends. CDR1 MNHEY and CDR2 SMNVEV come from the germline V gene (reference sequence). The CDR3 DNA is TGTGCCAGCAGTTCCCCAGGCGCCAACACTGAAGCTTTCTTT. Its translation: CASSSPGANTEAFF.

This chain uses TRBV3-1 (or the pseudogene TRBV3-2) with TRBJ1-1, with a tentative D call TRBD1 (6 bases). The length of the CDR3 is 15 residues. The ends were cut back, 0 bases at V and 10 bases at J, with 18 bases in the middle. Germline loops: CDR1 LGHDT, CDR2 YNNKEL (reference sequence). The CDR3 spells CASSQETWDTSRAFF. In nucleotides, the CDR3 is TGTGCCAGCAGCCAAGAAACGTGGGACACATCTAGAGCTTTCTTT.

This clone showed up just a few times. The chain employs TRBV7-9 and TRBJ2-1, with TRBD2 matching 13 bases. This CDR3 has 16 amino acids. From germline, CDR1 is SEHNR and CDR2 FQNEAQ (reference sequence). V was clipped by 6 bases and J by 4 bases; unmatched bases: 6. This CDR3 reads CASRTGLAGKYNEQFF. In DNA form, the CDR3 reads TGTGCCAGCAGAACGGGACTAGCGGGGAAATACAATGAGCAGTTCTTC.

The chain employs TRBV7-9 and TRBJ1-5; D possibly corresponds to TRBD1 (5 bases). The germline V gene encodes CDR1 SEHNR and CDR2 FQNEAQ (reference sequence). With 1 base removed from V and 7 bases from J, the gap between germline ends came to 8 bases. CDR3 length equals 13 residues. CDR3 coding DNA: TGTGCCAGCAGCTTAGTGGCAGGGCAGCCCCAGCATTTT. Residues: CASSLVAGQPQHF.

This chain links TRBV27 with TRBJ2-3; D perhaps matches TRBD1 (6 bases). The germline V and J ends were trimmed by 3 bases and 1 base, with 14 bases remaining between them. The germline V gene encodes CDR1 MNHEY and CDR2 SMNVEV (reference sequence). CDR3 size: 16 residues. CDR3 residues: CASSLTGLSGTDTQYF. CDR3 nucleotides: TGTGCCAGCAGTTTGACAGGACTGAGCGGCACAGATACGCAGTATTTT.

This clone came up once. The chain couples TRBV7-9 to TRBJ2-3, with a possible D match to TRBD1 (5 bases). The CDR3 length is 11 residues. From germline, CDR1 is SEHNR and CDR2 FQNEAQ (reference sequence). V lost 8 bases and J lost 2, with 5 bases in between. The CDR3 DNA follows: TGTGCCAGCGGGGCCACAGATACGCAGTATTTT. Its translation is CASGATDTQYF.

The V call is TRBV5-1, the J call TRBJ1-2, with D unresolved. The CDR3 loop spans 12 amino acids. CDR1 SGHRS and CDR2 YFSETQ come from the germline V gene. The ends were cut back, 2 bases at V and 4 bases at J, with 6 bases in the middle. The CDR3 sequence: CASSLGSYGYTF. The CDR3 DNA follows: TGCGCCAGCAGCTTAGGGAGCTATGGCTACACCTTC.

The rearrangement joins TRBV10-2 to TRBJ2-7; the match to TRBD1 covers 8 bases. Germline trimming cut 6 bases from V and 0 bases from J; bases unmatched to any gene: 7. The CDR3 totals 15 residues. Germline values: CDR1 WSHSY, CDR2 SAAADI. The CDR3, as DNA: TGCGCCAGCAGGACAGGGGTTCGGGGCTCCTACGAGCAGTACTTC. Its protein is CASRTGVRGSYEQYF.

The V and J genes are TRBV27 and TRBJ1-6, with D hard to call. There are 14 residues in the CDR3. Germline V CDR1 and CDR2: MNHEY, SMNVEV (reference sequence). V was trimmed by 5 bases and J by 6 bases, leaving 11 bases between them. The CDR3 protein is CASSTHLLNSPLHF. The CDR3 nucleotides read TGTGCCAGCAGTACACACCTGCTTAATTCACCCCTCCACTTT.

The V and J genes are TRBV12-3 or TRBV12-4 and TRBJ1-1; TRBD1 is a possible D gene (6 bases). The CDR3 extends over 13 amino acids. V lost 4 bases and J lost 7, with 13 bases in between. The chain's CDR3 is CASSSGVWGEAFF. The CDR3 region has the DNA TGTGCCAGCAGTTCAGGGGTGTGGGGTGAAGCTTTCTTT.